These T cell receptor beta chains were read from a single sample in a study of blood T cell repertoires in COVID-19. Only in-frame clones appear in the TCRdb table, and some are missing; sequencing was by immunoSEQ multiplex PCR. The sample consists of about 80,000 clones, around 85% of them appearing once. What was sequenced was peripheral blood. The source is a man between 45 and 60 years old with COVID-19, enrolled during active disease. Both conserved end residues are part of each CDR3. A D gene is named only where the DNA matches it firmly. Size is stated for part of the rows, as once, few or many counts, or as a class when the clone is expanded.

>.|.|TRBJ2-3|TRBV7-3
TGTGCCAGCAGCTTTATCCAAGCAGGTGCTACGCAGTATTTT
CASSFIQAGATQYF
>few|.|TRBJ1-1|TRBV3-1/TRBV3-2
TGTGCCAGCAGCCAAGGACAGAACACTGAAGCTTTCTTT
CASSQGQNTEAFF
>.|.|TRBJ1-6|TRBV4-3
TGCGCCAGCAGCCAAGGAGTCTCACCCCTCCACTTT
CASSQGVSPLHF
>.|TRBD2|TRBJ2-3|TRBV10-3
TGTGCCATCAAGGGCTCCCCGGGGGGGCTCACAGATACGCAGTATTTT
CAIKGSPGGLTDTQYF
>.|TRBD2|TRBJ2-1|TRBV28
TGTGCCAGCTCCCCGACTAGCGGGAGAGTAAATGAGCAGTTCTTC
CASSPTSGRVNEQFF
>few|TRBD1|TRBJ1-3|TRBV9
TGTGCCAGCAGCGTAGATCCCCGGGACAGGATCTCTGGAAACACCATATATTTT
CASSVDPRDRISGNTIYF
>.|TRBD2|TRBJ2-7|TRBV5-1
TGCGCCAGCAGCTTTGCGGGAGGGCCTTCCGAGCAGTACTTC
CASSFAGGPSEQYF
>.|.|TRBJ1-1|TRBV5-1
TGCGCCAGCAGCTTAGAGGTGAACACTGAAGCTTTCTTT
CASSLEVNTEAFF
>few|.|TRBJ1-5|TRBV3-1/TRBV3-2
TGTGCCAGCAGCCCTTGGTCGGGCGGGCTCCAGCATTTT
CASSPWSGGLQHF
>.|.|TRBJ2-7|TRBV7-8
TGTGCCACAGGGGCACGCGCCTACGAGCAGTACTTC
CATGARAYEQYF
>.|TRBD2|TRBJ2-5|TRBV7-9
TGTGCCAGCACACTCAGCGGGGGTGGGCTCCAGACCCAGTACTTC
CASTLSGGGLQTQYF
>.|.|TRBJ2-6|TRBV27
TGTGCCAGCAGTTTAAGGCGGACAGACCGCACCACTGGGGCCAACGTCCTGACTTTC
CASSLRRTDRTTGANVLTF
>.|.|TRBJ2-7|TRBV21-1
TGTGCCAGCAGCTCTCCGGGACTAACGTCCTACGAGCAGTACTTC
CASSSPGLTSYEQYF
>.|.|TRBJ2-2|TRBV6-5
TGTGCCAGCAGTCGACAGGTTAGCACCGGGGAGCTGTTTTTT
CASSRQVSTGELFF
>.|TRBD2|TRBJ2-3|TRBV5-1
TGCGCCAGCAGCCAGGGACTAGTGGGGTTGACAGATACGCAGTATTTT
CASSQGLVGLTDTQYF
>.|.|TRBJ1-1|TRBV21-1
TGTGCCAGCAGCAAAGGTCTGAGTAGGGCAGGGGATCCGAACACTGAAGCTTTCTTT
CASSKGLSRAGDPNTEAFF
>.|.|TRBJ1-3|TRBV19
TGTGCCAGTAGTATACTTGGACAGATCGGAAACACCATATATTTT
CASSILGQIGNTIYF
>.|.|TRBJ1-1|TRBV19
TGTGCCAGTAGTATCAACAGGGCGTTGACTGAAGCTTTCTTT
CASSINRALTEAFF
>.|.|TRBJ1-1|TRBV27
TGTGCCAGCAGTTCTGGGCTGACCCGGGCTTTCTTT
CASSSGLTRAFF
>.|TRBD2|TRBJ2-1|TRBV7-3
TGTGCCAGCAGCCCCCAGCCCGTAGCGGGAGGGAGACGCAATGAGCAGTTCTTC
CASSPQPVAGGRRNEQFF
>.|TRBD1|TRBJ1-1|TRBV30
TGTGCCTGGACTATAGGACAGGCGGAAGCTTTCTTT
CAWTIGQAEAFF
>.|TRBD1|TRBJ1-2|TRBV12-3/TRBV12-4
TGTGCCAGCAGTAAGACAGGGATTGGCTACACCTTC
CASSKTGIGYTF
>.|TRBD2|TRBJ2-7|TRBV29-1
TGCAGCGTTGAACGGGGGGAAAACGAGCAGTACTTC
CSVERGENEQYF
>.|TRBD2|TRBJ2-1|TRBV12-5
TGTGCTAGTGGTTTGGACCGGACTAGCGGGAGTAATGAGCAGTTCTTC
CASGLDRTSGSNEQFF
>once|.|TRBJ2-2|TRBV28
TGTGCCAGTCAGGACACCGGGGAGCTGTTTTTT
CASQDTGELFF
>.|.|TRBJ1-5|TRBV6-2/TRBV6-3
TGTGCCAGCAGTCTAGACAGGTCCAATCAGCCCCAGCATTTT
CASSLDRSNQPQHF
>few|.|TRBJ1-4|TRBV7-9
TGTGCCAGCAGCTTAGGGCAGGGAAGTTTTCCTTCAACTAATGAAAAACTGTTTTTT
CASSLGQGSFPSTNEKLFF
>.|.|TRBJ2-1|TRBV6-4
TGTGCCAGCAGTGAGCAGGGGGGCAATGAGCAGTTCTTC
CASSEQGGNEQFF
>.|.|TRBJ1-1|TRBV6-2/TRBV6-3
TGTGCCAGCAGTCAAGGGGGATCGAACACTGAAGCTTTCTTT
CASSQGGSNTEAFF
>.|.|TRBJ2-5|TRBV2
TGTGCCAGTTCTTGGGGGGGGCAGCAAGAGACCCAGTACTTC
CASSWGGQQETQYF
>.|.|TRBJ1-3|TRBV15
TGTGCCACCAGCAGAGAGACAGGAGACTTAGTAGGGAACACCATATATTTT
CATSRETGDLVGNTIYF
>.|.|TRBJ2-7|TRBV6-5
TGTGCCAGCAGTTTGACACGGTTCTACGAGCAGTACTTC
CASSLTRFYEQYF
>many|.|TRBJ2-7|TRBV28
TGTGCCAGCAATCCTAGCTCCTCCTACGAGCAGTACTTC
CASNPSSSYEQYF
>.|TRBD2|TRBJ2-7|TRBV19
TGTGCCAGTAGTCTAACCCCCGCGGTAGCGGGAGTCGAGCAGTACTTC
CASSLTPAVAGVEQYF
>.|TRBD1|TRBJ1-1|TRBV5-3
TGTGCCAGAAGCCACCCCCCGACAGGGGCTATTTTCACGGGGAACACTGAAGCTTTCTTT
CARSHPPTGAIFTGNTEAFF
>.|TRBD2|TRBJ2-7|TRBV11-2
TGTGCCAGCAGCTTAGAGGGTAGCGGGAGGGCCGGGCAGTACTTC
CASSLEGSGRAGQYF
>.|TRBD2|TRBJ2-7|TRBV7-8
TGTGCCAGCAGCTTAGGACTAGCGAGAATCAGCTCCTACGAGCAGTACTTC
CASSLGLARISSYEQYF
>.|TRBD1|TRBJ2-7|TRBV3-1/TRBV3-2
TGTGCCAGCAGCCGGGGACAGTCCTACGAGCAGTACTTC
CASSRGQSYEQYF
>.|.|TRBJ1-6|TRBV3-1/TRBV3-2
TGTGCCAGCAGTGAAGCGGGGGTGCGGGGTGGTTCACCCCTCCACTTT
CASSEAGVRGGSPLHF
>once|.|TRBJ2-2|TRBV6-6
TGTGCCAGCAGTCACCCCCCCGGGAGGAACACCGGGGAGCTGTTTTTT
CASSHPPGRNTGELFF
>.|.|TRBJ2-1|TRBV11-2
TGTGCCAGCAGCGGGTACAGGGTTTACAATGAGCAGTTCTTC
CASSGYRVYNEQFF
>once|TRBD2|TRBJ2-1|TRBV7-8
TGTGCCAGCATCACCGGGACTAGCGCCTACAATGAGCAGTTCTTC
CASITGTSAYNEQFF
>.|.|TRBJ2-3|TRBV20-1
TGCAGTGCTAGTGGCAGGGTCTCGGTGGGGCTCACAGATACGCAGTATTTT
CSASGRVSVGLTDTQYF
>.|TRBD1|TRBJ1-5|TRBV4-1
TGCGCCAGCAGCCAAGATGGGACAGGTCAGTACCAGCCCCAGCATTTT
CASSQDGTGQYQPQHF